This T cell receptor (beta chain) comes out of a study of blood T cell repertoires in COVID-19. Study context: COVID-19 samples, acute and convalescent, were from the United States, Italy and Spain. Sources were T cells, B-cell-depleted T cells, or PBMCs; the material itself was cDNA or gDNA.

The assay was immunoSEQ multiplex PCR, and TCRdb's table has in-frame clones only and misses some. The sample lists about 64,000 clones; roughly 80% were seen once. CDR3 size: 13 residues. Germline V CDR1 and CDR2: SGHAT, FQNNGV. Trimming shortened V by 2 bases and J by 7 bases, and 9 bases separated the two germline ends. The receptor was derived from a human donor in a cohort sampled during active COVID-19. V and J are TRBV11-2 and TRBJ2-1, with D tentatively TRBD2 (5 bases). Sequenced: peripheral blood. CDR3 residues: CASSLRRGNEQFF. In nucleotides, the CDR3 is TGTGCCAGCAGCTTACGACGAGGGAATGAGCAGTTCTTC.